These T cell receptor beta chains were read from a single sample in a study of blood T cell repertoires in COVID-19. Here immunoSEQ multiplex PCR was the method, and the copy in TCRdb shows in-frame clones only, minus some. The table has hundreds of thousands of clones, about 86% seen once. Sequencing was done on a sample of peripheral blood. The receptors shown here come from a man aged 55 to 69 who had recovered from COVID-19. Both conserved end residues are part of each CDR3. The D gene is left open where the match is weak. Size is stated for part of the rows, as once, few or many counts, or as a class when the clone is expanded.

CDR3 length	V gene	D gene	J gene	clone size	CDR3 protein	CDR3 DNA
13	TRBV12-5	-	TRBJ2-3	once	CASGRDKADTQYF	TGTGCTAGTGGGAGAGACAAGGCAGATACGCAGTATTTT
13	TRBV6-5	-	TRBJ1-2	-	CASSLVPVGGYTF	TGTGCCAGCAGCCTCGTCCCCGTCGGGGGCTACACCTTC
12	TRBV5-1	-	TRBJ1-2	-	CASREQIYGYTF	TGCGCCAGCAGGGAACAGATCTATGGCTACACCTTC
14	TRBV3-1/TRBV3-2	TRBD1	TRBJ1-1	-	CASSRGTENTEAFF	TGTGCCAGCAGCCGGGGGACAGAGAACACTGAAGCTTTCTTT
13	TRBV19	-	TRBJ1-4	few	CASSIERSEKLFF	TGTGCCAGTAGTATCGAACGGAGTGAAAAACTGTTTTTT
14	TRBV7-9	-	TRBJ2-7	-	CASRGGVQGDEQYF	TGTGCCAGCAGGGGGGGGGTACAGGGGGATGAGCAGTACTTC
18	TRBV21-1	-	TRBJ2-2	-	CASSNRDRGLGDTGELFF	TGTGCCAGCAGCAACCGGGACAGGGGGCTGGGGGACACCGGGGAGCTGTTTTTT
14	TRBV7-3	-	TRBJ1-6	-	CASSFGQTLGPLHF	TGTGCCAGCAGCTTTGGACAGACCTTGGGACCCCTCCACTTT
14	TRBV27	-	TRBJ2-1	-	CASSLNGNYNEQFF	TGTGCCAGCAGTTTAAACGGGAACTACAATGAGCAGTTCTTC
15	TRBV5-4	TRBD2	TRBJ2-3	once	CASSSPGRGTDTQYF	TGTGCCAGCAGCTCCCCGGGGAGGGGCACAGATACGCAGTATTTT
17	TRBV5-5	-	TRBJ1-3	-	CASSSGRESYSGNTIYF	TGTGCCAGCAGCTCCGGGAGGGAATCTTATTCTGGAAACACCATATATTTT
17	TRBV11-3	TRBD2	TRBJ2-2	-	CASSLPSGRSNTGELFF	TGTGCCAGCAGCTTACCTAGCGGGAGATCAAACACCGGGGAGCTGTTTTTT
14	TRBV9	TRBD1	TRBJ2-7	-	CASSAGQGVFEQYF	TGTGCCAGCAGCGCGGGACAGGGGGTTTTCGAGCAGTACTTC